What follows is one TCR beta chain and its context. What it binds is not known. This record belongs to a study of shared clonotypes between healthy human individuals. The assay was immunoSEQ multiplex PCR, and TCRdb's table has in-frame clones only and misses some. Of over a million clones detected, roughly 96% appear once; the ten largest clones hold approximately 1.2%. This CDR3 is 18 amino acids long. The V gene's germline CDR1 is LGHNA and CDR2 YSLEER. V gave up 0 bases and J gave up 1 base; unmatched junction bases: 10. Only Caucasian adults living in Nashville, Tennessee made up the donor group. General study results and limits: Among donors, clonotype sharing was expected to be affected by sequencing depth. With several donors compared, 4% to 5% of naive CD4 clonotypes were shared.

The specimen was naive CD4+ T cells sorted from blood. Subset meaning: CD45RA+ positively selected. The genes are TRBV4-3 and TRBJ1-1, with 8 bases matching TRBD1. This sequence originates from a man younger than 40 in good health. CDR3 residues: CASSQDSDHRGKNTEAFF. CDR3 coding DNA: TGCGCCAGCAGCCAAGATTCGGACCACAGGGGGAAGAACACTGAAGCTTTCTTT.